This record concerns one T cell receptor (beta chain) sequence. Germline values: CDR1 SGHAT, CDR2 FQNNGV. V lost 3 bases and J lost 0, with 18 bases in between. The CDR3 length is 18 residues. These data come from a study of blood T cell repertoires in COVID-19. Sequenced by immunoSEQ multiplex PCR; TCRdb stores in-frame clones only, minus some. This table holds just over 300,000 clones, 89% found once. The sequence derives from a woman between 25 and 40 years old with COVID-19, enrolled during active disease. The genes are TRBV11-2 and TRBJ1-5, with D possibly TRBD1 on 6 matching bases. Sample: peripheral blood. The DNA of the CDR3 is TGTGCCAGCAGCTTCCCCATGTCGGGGACATATAGCAATCAGCCCCAGCATTTT. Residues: CASSFPMSGTYSNQPQHF.